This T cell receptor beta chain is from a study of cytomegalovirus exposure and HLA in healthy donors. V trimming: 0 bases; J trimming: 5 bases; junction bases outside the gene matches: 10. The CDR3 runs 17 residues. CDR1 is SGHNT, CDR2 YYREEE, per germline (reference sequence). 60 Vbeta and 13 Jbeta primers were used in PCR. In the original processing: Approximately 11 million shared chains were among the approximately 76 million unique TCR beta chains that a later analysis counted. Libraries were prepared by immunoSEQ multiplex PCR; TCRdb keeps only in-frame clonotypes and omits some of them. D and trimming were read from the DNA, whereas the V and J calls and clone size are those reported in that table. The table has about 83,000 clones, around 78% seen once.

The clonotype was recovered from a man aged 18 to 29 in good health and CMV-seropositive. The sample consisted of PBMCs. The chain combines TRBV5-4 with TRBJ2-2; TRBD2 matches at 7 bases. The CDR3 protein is CASSLGLAIPSTGELFF. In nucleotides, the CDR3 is TGTGCCAGCAGCTTGGGACTAGCCATCCCCTCAACCGGGGAGCTGTTTTTT. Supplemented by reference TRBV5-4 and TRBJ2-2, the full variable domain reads ETGVTQSPTHLIKTRGQQVTLRCSSQSGHNTVSWYQQALGQGPQFIFQYYREEENGRGNFPPRFSGLQFPNYSSELNVNALELDDSALYLCASSLGLAIPSTGELFFGEGSRLTVL.